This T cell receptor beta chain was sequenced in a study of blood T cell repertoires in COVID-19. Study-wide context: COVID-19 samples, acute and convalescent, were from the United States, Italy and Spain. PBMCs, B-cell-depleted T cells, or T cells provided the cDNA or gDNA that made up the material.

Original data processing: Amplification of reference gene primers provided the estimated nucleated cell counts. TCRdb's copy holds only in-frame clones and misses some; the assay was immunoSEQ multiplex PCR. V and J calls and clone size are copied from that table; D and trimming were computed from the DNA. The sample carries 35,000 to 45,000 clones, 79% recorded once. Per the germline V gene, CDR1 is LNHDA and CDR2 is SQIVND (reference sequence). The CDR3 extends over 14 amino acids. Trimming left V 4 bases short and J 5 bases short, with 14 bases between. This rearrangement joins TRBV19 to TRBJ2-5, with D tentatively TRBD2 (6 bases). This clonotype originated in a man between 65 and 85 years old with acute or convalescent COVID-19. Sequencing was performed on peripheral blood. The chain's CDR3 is CASSTLDLAETQYF. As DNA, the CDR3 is TGTGCCAGTAGTACGCTGGACCTAGCGGAGACCCAGTACTTC.